The next 10 T cell receptor beta chains were all read from a single sample in a study of T cells in Graves' hyperthyroidism and ophthalmopathy. TCR beta CDR3 region amplification was performed from RNA transcripts. The TCR CDR3 was amplified in a first-round RT-PCR using the HTBI primer set. A single record per CDR3 protein comes from TCRdb applying MiXCR to the multiplex PCR reads. The profile shows some 560,000 distinct CDR3 sequences, 15% to 18% of them singletons. The sequenced sample was blood. These receptors all come from a woman in her twenties or thirties with Graves' hyperthyroidism.

This clonotype has just a few counts. The chain couples TRBV5-1 to TRBJ2-2; D uncertain. The germline V and J ends were trimmed by 4 bases and 4 bases, with 14 bases remaining between them. Germline values: CDR1 SGHRS, CDR2 YFSETQ. The CDR3 sequence is 15 residues long. The CDR3 spells CASSPVYQTTGELFF. The CDR3 bases are TGCGCCAGCAGCCCCGTTTACCAGACCACCGGGGAGCTGTTTTTT.

This clonotype has at least ten counts. The chain combines TRBV6-1 with TRBJ2-7, with D possibly being TRBD2 (6 bases). The CDR3 length is 13 residues. Trimming shortened V by 6 bases and J by 7 bases, and 16 bases separated the two germline ends. The germline V gene has CDR1 MNHNS and CDR2 SASEGT. This CDR3 reads CASRRMEAGEQYF. In DNA, the CDR3 is TGTGCCAGCAGGCGGATGGAGGCGGGGGAGCAGTACTTC.

This clonotype appeared many times. The chain links TRBV7-8 to TRBJ2-1; TRBD2 agrees at 8 bases. The CDR3 extends over 14 amino acids. V lost 2 bases to trimming and J lost 8 bases; unmatched junction nucleotides: 5. From germline, CDR1 is SGHVS and CDR2 FQNEAQ. The CDR3 bases are TGTGCCAGCAGCTTATCGAGCGGGAGCGATGAGCAGTTCTTC. This translates into CASSLSSGSDEQFF. The variable domain in full, completed from reference TRBV7-8 and TRBJ2-1, reads GAGVSQSPRYKVAKRGQDVALRCDPISGHVSLFWYQQALGQGPEFLTYFQNEAQLDKSGLPSDRFFAERPEGSVSTLKIQRTQQEDSAVYLCASSLSSGSDEQFFGPGTRLTVL.

The chain links TRBV9 to TRBJ2-7; D is possibly TRBD1 or TRBD2 (5 bases each). Germline values: CDR1 SGDLS, CDR2 YYNGEE. The CDR3 is made up of 13 amino acids. Trimming took off 3 bases at V and 5 bases at J, with 12 bases between the two ends. The CDR3 DNA is TGTGCCAGCAGCGACCGGGACCCTAACGAGCAGTACTTC. The encoded protein is CASSDRDPNEQYF.

The V and J genes are TRBV15 and TRBJ2-7; D possibly corresponds to TRBD1 (5 bases). In germline, CDR1 is LNHNV, CDR2 YYDKDF (reference sequence). Trimming pared 4 bases from V and 4 bases from J, leaving 8 bases between. The CDR3 has 12 amino acids. CDR3 DNA sequence: TGTGCCACCAGCACACGACAGTACGAGCAGTACTTC. Protein sequence: CATSTRQYEQYF.

The chain has TRBV19 and TRBJ2-7; D perhaps matches TRBD2 (5 bases). The CDR3 runs 15 residues. V was pared by 4 bases and J by 3 bases, with 16 bases between. Germline-derived CDR1 and CDR2 are LNHDA and SQIVND (reference sequence). CDR3 sequence: CASSKGGSSYYEQYF. DNA of the CDR3: TGTGCCAGTAGTAAAGGAGGATCTTCCTACTACGAGCAGTACTTC. Full variable domain (rest looked up from reference TRBV19 and TRBJ2-7): DGGITQSPKYLFRKEGQNVTLSCEQNLNHDAMYWYRQDPGQGLRLIYYSQIVNDFQKGDIAEGYSVSREKKESFPLTVTSAQKNPTAFYLCASSKGGSSYYEQYFGPGTRLTVT.

V is TRBV12-3 or TRBV12-4 and J is TRBJ2-3, with a possible D match to TRBD2 (6 bases). The V end was cut by 7 bases, the J end by 4 bases, with 15 bases between. The CDR3 has 14 amino acids. CDR3 bases: TGTGCCAGCATACGGGGGTTGATGTCAGATACGCAGTATTTT. Translating it yields CASIRGLMSDTQYF.

This clonotype was observed many times. The chain recombines TRBV7-3 with TRBJ2-7; D is unclear. The V end was cut by 5 bases, the J end by 2 bases, with 13 bases between. Germline CDR1 reads SGHTA; CDR2 reads FQGTGA. The CDR3 extends over 14 amino acids. The CDR3 nucleotides are TGTGCCAGCAGCCCCAGTTCGGGCACCTACGAGCAGTACTTC. Residues: CASSPSSGTYEQYF.

This clonotype was found a few times. The V and J genes are TRBV20-1 and TRBJ2-5; D gene ambiguous. Germline CDR1 DFQATT, CDR2 SNEGSKA (reference sequence). The CDR3 consists of 11 residues. Trimming removed 3 bases from V and 3 bases from J, with 5 bases in between. The CDR3 region is CSASKEETQYF. CDR3 sequence (DNA): TGCAGTGCTAGTAAGGAAGAGACCCAGTACTTC.

This chain links TRBV15 with TRBJ2-7; TRBD2 matches at 8 bases. The CDR3 is 14 residues long. The V gene's germline CDR1 is LNHNV and CDR2 YYDKDF (reference sequence). V gave up 3 bases and J gave up 2 bases; unmatched junction bases: 3. CDR3 DNA sequence: TGTGCCACCAGCAGCTTGACTAGCGCCTACGAGCAGTACTTC. Protein sequence: CATSSLTSAYEQYF. Based on the CDR3 plus reference TRBV15 and TRBJ2-7, the full variable domain is DAMVIQNPRYQVTQFGKPVTLSCSQTLNHNVMYWYQQKSSQAPKLLFHYYDKDFNNEADTPDNFQSRRPNTSFCFLDIRSPGLGDTAMYLCATSSLTSAYEQYFGPGTRLTVT.